This TCR beta chain was retrieved from a study of T-cell reconstitution after alpha-beta-depleted transplantation in children. The CDR3 extends over 14 amino acids. Trimming cost V 8 bases and J 5 bases; bases outside gene matches: 8. Molecular barcoding with unique molecular identifiers was used for the TCRbeta library. A single record per CDR3 protein comes from TCRdb applying MiXCR to the PCR reads. The repertoire consists of approximately 420,000 distinct CDR3 sequences, with approximately 11% occurring once and the leading ten covering roughly 5.1%. This sample comprised PBMCs from the stem cell graft donor, obtained from the stem cell graft. The V gene is TRBV12-3 or TRBV12-4, the J gene TRBJ2-5, with 10 bases fitting TRBD2. This clonotype originated in a human donor who donated a stem cell graft to a child with acute myeloid leukemia. CDR3 DNA sequence: TGTGCCAGCCGATCTAGCGGGAGACGGGAGACCCAGTACTTC. Protein: CASRSSGRRETQYF.